One and the same sample provided the 18 T cell receptor beta chains below, sequenced in a study of immune heterogeneity within non-small cell lung tumors. Samples each supplied about 600 ng of bulk tumor genomic DNA as template. During surgery, several far-apart biopsies were obtained from every primary tumor. Their non-small cell lung cancer was newly diagnosed and untreated, and the patients underwent curative surgery. CDR3 of TCR beta was amplified by multiplex PCR that used 32 V and 13 J primers. TCRdb processed the multiplex PCR reads anew with MiXCR; each CDR3 protein has one entry. The table has about 12,000 distinct CDR3 sequences, around a fifth seen once. The sequencing sample was made of lung tumor tissue. Source of these receptors: a man aged 55 to 69 with non-small cell lung cancer.

This chain uses TRBV2 with TRBJ2-5, with no clear D. The germline gives CDR1 SNHLY, CDR2 FYNNEI. CDR3 length equals 11 residues. Trimming took 9 bases from V and 4 from J, leaving 9 bases between them. This chain's CDR3 is CASSQTETQYF. In DNA form, the CDR3 reads TGTGCCAGTAGCCAAACAGAGACCCAGTACTTC. The entire variable domain, with the rest obtained from reference TRBV2 and TRBJ2-5, is as follows: EPEVTQTPSHQVTQMGQEVILRCVPISNHLYFYWYRQILGQKVEFLVSFYNNEISEKSEIFDDQFSVERPDGSNFTLKIRSTKLEDSAMYFCASSQTETQYFGPGTRLLVL.

This clonotype is judged medium-sized. The J gene is TRBJ1-4, the V gene TRBV20-1; D is undetermined. Deletions cut 7 bases from V and 4 bases from J, with 10 bases between. Germline V gene data show CDR1 as DFQATT and CDR2 as SNEGSKA (reference sequence). The CDR3 covers 12 residues. CDR3 DNA: TGCAGTGTCCGGCTGCTTAATGAAAAACTGTTTTTT. Translation gives CSVRLLNEKLFF.

This clonotype occurred a few times. The rearrangement joins TRBV11-1 to TRBJ1-5; TRBD1 matches at 9 bases. The CDR3 sequence is 14 residues long. CDR1 SGHAT and CDR2 FQDESV come from the germline V gene (reference sequence). With 5 bases clipped from V and 4 bases from J, the junction kept 3 bases outside the gene matches. The CDR3, as DNA: TGTGCCAGCAGCCCAGGACAGGGGAATCAGCCCCAGCATTTT. It specifies CASSPGQGNQPQHF.

This chain connects TRBV4-1 to TRBJ1-1, with a possible D match to TRBD1 (5 bases). There are 13 residues in the CDR3. Deletions cut 4 bases from V and 12 bases from J, with 18 bases between. CDR1 and CDR2 from the germline V gene are MGHRA and YSYEKL. CDR3 loop: CASSRWGGTEPFF. The DNA of the CDR3 is TGCGCCAGCAGCCGGTGGGGGGGGACCGAGCCTTTCTTT.

Details on this clonotype: Given the absence of the conserved phenylalanine or tryptophan at the CDR3 end, a read error is likely. This chain uses TRBV24-1 with TRBJ2-5; D possibly corresponds to TRBD1 (6 bases). This CDR3 is 14 amino acids long. The V gene lost 3 bases and the J gene lost 5 bases, with 12 bases spanning the gap. Germline V gene sequence: CDR1 KGHDR, CDR2 SFDVKD. This CDR3 reads CATSDTRGVETQYS. DNA for the CDR3: TGTGCCACCAGTGATACCAGGGGCGTGGAGACCCAGTACTCC.

Here the CDR3 reads CASSRVDRSGTEAFF. The CDR3 DNA sequence: TGTGCCAGCAGCAGGGTGGACAGAAGCGGCACTGAAGCTTTCTTT. The chain carries TRBV5-5 and TRBJ1-1, with D possibly TRBD1 on 6 matching bases. V was pared by 4 bases and J by 4 bases, with 17 bases between. Germline CDR1 is SGHKS and CDR2 is YYEKEE (reference sequence). The CDR3 is made up of 15 amino acids.

The sample holds a few counts of this clonotype. The chain is built from TRBV6-1 and TRBJ1-1; no clear D gene. Germline V gene sequence: CDR1 MNHNS, CDR2 SASEGT. The CDR3 has 14 residues. Trimming cost V 4 bases and J 4 bases, with 13 bases left between them. CDR3 DNA sequence: TGTGCCAGCAGTGCGACCGGGAGGTCCACTGAAGCTTTCTTT. Translated, it gives CASSATGRSTEAFF.

With regard to this clonotype: Its ends do not fully match the called genes, so a read error is possible. J is TRBJ1-1 and V is TRBV2; 9 positions match TRBD1. This CDR3 has 17 amino acids. Germline-derived CDR1 and CDR2 are SNHLY and FYNNEI. The CDR3 nucleotides read TGTGCCAGCAGTCACCCCGGGACAGGGTTTAAGAACACTGGAGCTTTCTTT. Translating it yields CASSHPGTGFKNTGAFF.

This clonotype ranks as medium-sized (0.01 to 0.1%). V and J are TRBV11-2 and TRBJ1-6, with 9 bases that match TRBD1. This CDR3 is built from 17 residues. Germline CDR1 reads SGHAT; CDR2 reads FQNNGV. V trimming: 5 bases; J trimming: 9 bases; junction bases outside the gene matches: 14. CDR3 sequence (DNA): TGTGCCAGCAGCCCAAGAGAGGGGGGACAGGGACGTTCACCCCTCCACTTT. Protein: CASSPREGGQGRSPLHF.

CDR3 bases: TGTGCCAGCAGCCGGACTGAAACTAACTATGGCTACACCTTC. Protein sequence: CASSRTETNYGYTF. The rearrangement links TRBV25-1 to TRBJ1-2; unclear D gene. V lost 6 bases, J lost 0 bases, and 11 bases lay in between. Looked up from germline, CDR1 is MGHDK and CDR2 is SYGVNS. The CDR3 covers 14 residues.

The gene calls are TRBV4-1 and TRBJ1-1, with D unclear. Germline assignment: CDR1 MGHRA and CDR2 YSYEKL. This CDR3 is built from 13 residues. V was pared by 3 bases and J by 4 bases, with 9 bases between. The CDR3 nucleotides read TGCGCCAGCAGCCATACCATCTTCACTGAAGCTTTCTTT. Its translation: CASSHTIFTEAFF.

The rearrangement joins TRBV5-1 to TRBJ2-1; tentative D call: TRBD1 (5 bases). Germline CDR1 and CDR2: SGHRS and YFSETQ. V was clipped by 0 bases and J by 7 bases, with 8 bases between them. The CDR3 sequence is 13 residues long. The CDR3 loop is CASSLGQKNEQFF. CDR3 nucleotides: TGCGCCAGCAGCTTGGGACAGAAGAATGAGCAGTTCTTC.

Only a few counts were recorded for this clonotype. This sequence joins TRBV7-2 and TRBJ2-2; 12 nucleotides agree with TRBD2. Losses at the gene ends were 2 bases for V and 6 bases for J; bases not matched to a gene: 7. This CDR3 spans 17 amino acids. The germline V gene has CDR1 SGHTA and CDR2 FQGNSA. The CDR3 nucleotides read TGTGCCAGCAGCTTATCCCCTACTAGCGGGAGGTCCGGGGAGCTGTTTTTT. Protein: CASSLSPTSGRSGELFF.

V and J are TRBV20-1 and TRBJ2-5, with D uncertain. The germline V and J ends were trimmed by 5 bases and 5 bases, with 6 bases remaining between them. Germline V gene sequence: CDR1 DFQATT, CDR2 SNEGSKA (reference sequence). The CDR3 sequence is 10 residues long. The CDR3 nucleotides read TGCAGTGCTCCTATGGAGACCCAGTACTTC. As protein: CSAPMETQYF.

Points on this clonotype: A junction end diverges from the germline sequence, so it may reflect a read error. DNA of the CDR3: TGTGCCAGCAGTATGGACAGGGAGAACACTGAAGCTTCCTTT. It specifies CASSMDRENTEASF. The rearrangement uses TRBV6-1 and TRBJ1-1; 8 bases are a match to TRBD1. Looked up from germline, CDR1 is MNHNS and CDR2 is SASEGT. This CDR3 has 14 amino acids.

Relative to its sample, this clonotype is medium-sized. An end of the junction does not agree with germline; a read error may underlie this. V is TRBV7-7 and J is TRBJ2-7; D call uncertain. The CDR3 runs to 8 residues. The V gene's germline CDR1 is SSHAT and CDR2 FNYEAQ (reference sequence). The CDR3 protein is CASSLGDF. The CDR3 region has the DNA TGTGCTAGCAGCCTTGGGGACTTC.

This clonotype was recorded many times. The chain has TRBV11-3 and TRBJ2-1; D may be TRBD2 (7 bases). Trimming took 0 bases from V and 6 from J, leaving 12 bases between them. The CDR3 is made up of 15 amino acids. The germline gives CDR1 SGHNT, CDR2 YENEEA. The CDR3, as DNA: TGTGCCAGCAGCTTAGATATGGGAGGGGGCAATGAGCAGTTCTTC. It specifies CASSLDMGGGNEQFF.

DNA for the CDR3: TGTGCCAGCAGCTTTGACCGGGACAGGGGAATCGACGAGCAGTACTTC. This sequence encodes CASSFDRDRGIDEQYF. V and J are TRBV5-6 and TRBJ2-7; TRBD1 matches at 10 bases. The CDR3 has 16 residues. The V gene's germline CDR1 is SGHDT and CDR2 YYEEEE. Trimming took 2 bases from V and 5 from J; bases not matched to a gene: 10.